The T cell receptor beta chain described here comes from a study of shared clonotypes between healthy human individuals. Method: immunoSEQ multiplex PCR; TCRdb's copy keeps in-frame clones and lacks some. The table has roughly 2.6 million clones, approximately 92% seen once. V shed 3 bases and J 4 bases; nucleotides not matched to a gene: 9. Germline V gene data show CDR1 as LNHDA and CDR2 as SQIVND (reference sequence). CDR3 length: 15 amino acids. The chain joins TRBV19 to TRBJ2-7; 7 bases fit TRBD2. The sequence came from a man between 18 and 35 years old in good health. Input material: naive CD4+ T cells sorted from blood. Regarding subset: CD45RA+ positively selected. CDR3 residues: CASSIHSAGLYEQYF. In DNA, the CDR3 is TGTGCCAGTAGTATCCACTCAGCGGGGCTGTACGAGCAGTACTTC.